The T cell receptor (beta chain) under discussion was sequenced for a study of blood T cell repertoires in COVID-19. The protocol was immunoSEQ multiplex PCR, while the TCRdb copy is restricted to in-frame clones and leaves out a portion. Here the sample spans 290,000 or so clones, roughly 85% being singletons. Germline CDR1 reads KGHSH; CDR2 reads LQKENI. CDR3 length equals 11 residues. Trimming stripped 3 bases from V and 5 bases from J, with 4 bases between. Participant ages covered about 18 to 95 years across 24 US areas. Which cohort a participant joined came from the clinical history participants gave. Before they entered the study, exposed participants had met a COVID-19 case within 2 weeks.

The sequence came from a man aged 40-50 years who had been exposed to COVID-19. The sequencing sample was made of PBMCs or T cells enriched from blood (not recorded which). The rearrangement links TRBV18 to TRBJ2-5; D unclear. CDR3 DNA: TGTGCCAGCTCACCCCAGGAGACCCAGTACTTC. This gives the protein CASSPQETQYF.